This T cell receptor (beta chain) was documented in a study of blood T cell repertoires in COVID-19. Study at large: The samples span acute and convalescent COVID-19 from the United States, Italy and Spain. Sources were T cells, B-cell-depleted T cells, or PBMCs; the material itself was cDNA or gDNA.

Authors' data handling: Counts of nucleated cells, estimated from reference gene primer amplification, were obtained. Repertoires were generated with immunoSEQ multiplex PCR, while TCRdb's copy carries only in-frame clones and drops some. V, J and clone size are taken as reported in that table, and D and trimming were inferred from the DNA itself. The table includes 200,000 to 250,000 clones, 70% to 90% detected once. This CDR3 is 18 amino acids long. Trimming removed 4 bases from V and 1 base from J, with 23 bases in between. Germline V gene data show CDR1 as SGHRS and CDR2 as YFSETQ. This TCR derives from a man between 60 and 70 years old with acute or convalescent COVID-19. The gene calls are TRBV5-1 and TRBJ1-1; D is perhaps TRBD1 (5 bases). The sample was peripheral blood. CDR3 sequence: CASSLPAGMGRENTEAFF. For the CDR3, the DNA is TGCGCCAGCAGCCTCCCGGCAGGGATGGGTAGGGAGAACACTGAAGCTTTCTTT.